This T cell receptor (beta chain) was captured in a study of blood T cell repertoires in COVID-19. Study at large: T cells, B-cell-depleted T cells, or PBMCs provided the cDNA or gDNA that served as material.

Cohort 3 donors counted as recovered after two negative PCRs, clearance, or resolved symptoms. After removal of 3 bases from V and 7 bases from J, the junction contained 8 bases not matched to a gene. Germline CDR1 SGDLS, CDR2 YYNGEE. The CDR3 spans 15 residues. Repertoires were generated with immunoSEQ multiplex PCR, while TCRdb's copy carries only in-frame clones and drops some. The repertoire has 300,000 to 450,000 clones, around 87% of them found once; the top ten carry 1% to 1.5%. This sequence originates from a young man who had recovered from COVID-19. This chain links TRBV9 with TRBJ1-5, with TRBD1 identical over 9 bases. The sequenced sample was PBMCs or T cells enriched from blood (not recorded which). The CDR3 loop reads CASSESGTGYQPQHF. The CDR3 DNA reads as TGTGCCAGCAGCGAATCCGGGACAGGGTACCAGCCCCAGCATTTT.